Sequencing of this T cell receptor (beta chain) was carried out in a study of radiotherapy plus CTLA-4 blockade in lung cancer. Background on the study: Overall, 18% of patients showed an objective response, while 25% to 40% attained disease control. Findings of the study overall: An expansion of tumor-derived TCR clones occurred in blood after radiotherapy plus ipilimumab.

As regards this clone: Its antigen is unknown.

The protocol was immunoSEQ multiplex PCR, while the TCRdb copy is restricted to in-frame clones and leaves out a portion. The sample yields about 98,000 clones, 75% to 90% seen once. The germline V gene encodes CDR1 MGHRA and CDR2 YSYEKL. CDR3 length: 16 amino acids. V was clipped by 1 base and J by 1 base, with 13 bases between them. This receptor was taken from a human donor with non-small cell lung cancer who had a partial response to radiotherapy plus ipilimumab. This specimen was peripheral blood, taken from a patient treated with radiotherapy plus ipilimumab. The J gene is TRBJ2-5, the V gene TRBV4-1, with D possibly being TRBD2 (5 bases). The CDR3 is CASSQGSSSGQETQYF. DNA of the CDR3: TGCGCCAGCAGCCAAGGCAGTTCGAGCGGCCAAGAGACCCAGTACTTC.